A selection of T cell receptor beta chains follows, all from one sample in a study of CD8 T cells in ankylosing spondylitis. TCRdb recomputed calls from the 5' RACE reads with MiXCR, one row per CDR3 protein. Here the sample spans around 210,000 distinct CDR3 sequences, approximately 7.6% being singletons. Sequenced input: blood, either unsorted or a sorted T cell fraction (not recorded which). The receptors here all came from a female donor with ankylosing spondylitis or in good health (not recorded which). CDR3s include the opening cysteine and the closing phenylalanine or tryptophan. D genes are given only for firm matches. Not every row has a clone size; where given, it reads once, few, many or a size class.

j_call v_call cdr3_length clone_size d_call cdr3_aa cdr3_nt
TRBJ1-2 TRBV3-1 16 many - CASSQDTGARSYGYTF TGTGCCAGCAGCCAAGATACGGGGGCGAGGAGCTATGGCTACACCTTC
TRBJ1-5 TRBV2 15 few - CASSEGQASSQPQHF TGTGCCAGCAGTGAGGGGCAGGCGAGCAGTCAGCCCCAGCATTTT
TRBJ2-7 TRBV20-1 12 - - CSARDPNYEQYF TGCAGTGCTAGAGACCCAAATTACGAGCAGTACTTC
TRBJ2-6 TRBV5-1 16 few - CASSSLDRPPDNVLTF TGCGCCAGCAGCTCCCTAGACAGGCCGCCCGACAACGTCCTGACTTTC
TRBJ1-1 TRBV5-1 14 many - CASSRLGVDTEAFF TGCGCCAGCAGCCGCCTGGGGGTTGACACTGAAGCTTTCTTT
TRBJ2-1 TRBV29-1 12 many - CSGAGAADEQFF TGCAGCGGCGCGGGGGCCGCCGATGAGCAGTTCTTC
TRBJ1-2 TRBV20-1 12 many - CSARTGSGGYTF TGCAGTGCTAGGACTGGCTCGGGTGGCTACACCTTC
TRBJ1-6 TRBV9 15 many - CASSRDGTPDSPLHF TGTGCCAGCAGCCGAGACGGGACACCGGATTCACCCCTCCACTTT
TRBJ2-7 TRBV7-2 13 many - CASSLDLGYEQYF TGTGCCAGCAGCTTAGATCTGGGGTACGAGCAGTACTTC
TRBJ2-6 TRBV6-4 15 many TRBD1 CASSLTGPGANVLTF TGTGCCAGCAGTCTGACAGGGCCCGGGGCCAACGTCCTGACTTTC
TRBJ2-2 TRBV5-1 12 few - CASSLVGGELFF TGCGCCAGCAGCTTGGTGGGCGGGGAGCTGTTTTTT
TRBJ2-5 TRBV7-9 15 many - CASSYLQGREETQYF TGTGCCAGCAGCTACTTACAGGGGAGGGAGGAGACCCAGTACTTC
TRBJ2-7 TRBV20-1 13 many TRBD1 CSARDTGGGEQYF TGCAGTGCTAGAGATACAGGGGGCGGTGAGCAGTACTTC
TRBJ2-5 TRBV27 12 many - CASTSSMKTQYF TGTGCCAGCACCTCTTCGATGAAGACCCAGTACTTC
TRBJ2-1 TRBV30 15 few TRBD2 CAWSARAGGPNEQFF TGTGCCTGGAGTGCCCGGGCGGGAGGGCCGAATGAGCAGTTCTTC
TRBJ2-1 TRBV20-1 12 many - CSAKRSYNEQFF TGCAGTGCTAAACGCTCCTACAATGAGCAGTTCTTC
TRBJ2-1 TRBV5-1 18 many - CASSLQPSGESSYNEQFF TGCGCCAGCAGCCTTCAACCCTCCGGGGAGAGCTCCTACAATGAGCAGTTCTTC
TRBJ1-1 TRBV20-1 16 many TRBD1 CSASKQGVGPNTEAFF TGCAGTGCTAGTAAACAGGGGGTCGGTCCGAACACTGAAGCTTTCTTT
TRBJ2-5 TRBV20-1 14 many - CSATSGPSLETQYF TGCAGTGCTACCTCCGGGCCTTCCTTGGAGACCCAGTACTTC
TRBJ2-1 TRBV7-6 16 many TRBD2 CASSPLGGGKYNEQFF TGTGCCAGCAGCCCATTGGGGGGAGGGAAGTACAATGAGCAGTTCTTC
TRBJ2-1 TRBV20-1 18 many TRBD1 CSALETGEKGSSYNEQFF TGCAGTGCTCTTGAGACAGGGGAGAAGGGAAGCTCCTACAATGAGCAGTTCTTC
TRBJ1-2 TRBV2 14 many - CASSEGLPWNGYTF TGTGCCAGCAGTGAGGGACTCCCGTGGAATGGCTACACCTTC
TRBJ2-2 TRBV5-5 17 few TRBD2 CASSSHTSGSYTGELFF TGTGCCAGCAGCTCTCATACTAGCGGGAGTTACACCGGGGAGCTGTTTTTT
TRBJ2-6 TRBV18 19 few - CASSPLRTGRITGANVLTF TGTGCCAGCTCACCACTTCGTACAGGGAGGATAACTGGGGCCAACGTCCTGACTTTC